This T cell receptor beta chain was sequenced in a study of T cells in Graves' hyperthyroidism and ophthalmopathy. The CDR3 spans 15 residues. Germline V gene data show CDR1 as KGHSY and CDR2 as FQNENV. This clonotype showed up many times. The junction does not match germline at one end; this may be a read error. TCR beta CDR3 region amplification was performed from RNA transcripts. With the HTBI primer set, the TCR CDR3 went through a first round of RT-PCR. TCRdb recomputed calls from the multiplex PCR reads with MiXCR, one row per CDR3 protein. Of 45,000 to 75,000 distinct CDR3 sequences in the sample, about 50% were seen once.

The V gene is TRBV16, the J gene TRBJ2-4; 7 bases map to TRBD1. The sequenced sample consisted of blood. The source of this sequence is a woman in her 30s with Graves' ophthalmopathy. As DNA, the CDR3 is TGTGCCAGCAGCCAATTAGGGACAGCCGAAAACATTCAGTACTTC. This encodes CASSQLGTAENIQYF.